The entry below gives a single T cell receptor beta chain sequence along with its context. The target antigen is unknown. The primer mix had 60 Vbeta and 13 Jbeta primers. Original processing methods: Later, an analysis found roughly 80 million unique TCR beta chains, and about 9.9 million of these were shared. Using immunoSEQ multiplex PCR, the repertoire was profiled, and TCRdb retains in-frame clones only, with some absent. The V and J calls and clone size were taken over from that table, and D and trimming were inferred from the DNA. The table records fewer than 200,000 clones, approximately 79% of them present only once. These data belong to a study of cytomegalovirus exposure and HLA in healthy donors. Study-level background: Ancestry clustering placed around four fifths of under 450 genotyped donors in the Caucasian-associated cluster. Study outcomes and limitations: Reportedly, cytomegalovirus status was diagnosed with high sensitivity and specificity. Researchers catalogued about 160 TCR beta chains as cytomegalovirus-associated.

The sequenced material came from PBMCs. This sequence was found in a human donor in good health.

CDR3 region: CASSQDRQGVSEAFF. CDR3 DNA sequence: TGTGCCAGCAGCCAAGATCGACAGGGGGTGTCTGAAGCTTTCTTT. The V and J genes are TRBV14 and TRBJ1-1; 9 bases line up with TRBD1. The length of the CDR3 is 15 residues. Losses at the gene ends were 0 bases for V and 6 bases for J; bases not matched to a gene: 5. Germline V gene sequence: CDR1 SGHDN, CDR2 FVKESK.